The rows below give T cell receptor beta chains drawn from one sample of a study of human T cells and chemical hapten exposure. TCRdb reanalysed the RACE reads using MiXCR and keeps one entry per CDR3 protein. The repertoire holds 240,000 or so distinct CDR3 sequences, with about 8.6% as singletons. The specimen was whole blood, collected in connection with sensitization to the hapten diphenylcyclopropenone (DPC). The receptor set was obtained from a woman aged 40 to 55 with alopecia areata. Some clones in this sample may be carry-over from other donors' samples. Each CDR3 is given with its conserved first and last residue. The order of the fields is D gene, J gene, V gene, clone size, CDR3 protein, CDR3 DNA. A D gene is named only where the DNA matches it firmly. A clone size is listed for some rows: how often the clone was seen (once, few, many), or a class if it is expanded.

d_gene: .
j_gene: TRBJ2-3
v_gene: TRBV4-2
abundance: .
CDR3aa: CASSQAGSGTDTQYF
CDR3nt: TGTGCCAGCAGCCAAGCTGGTTCGGGGACAGATACGCAGTATTTT

d_gene: .
j_gene: TRBJ2-4
v_gene: TRBV20-1
abundance: many
CDR3aa: CSASTRAKNIQYF
CDR3nt: TGCAGTGCTAGCACTAGGGCCAAAAACATTCAGTACTTC

d_gene: .
j_gene: TRBJ1-1
v_gene: TRBV21-1
abundance: .
CDR3aa: CASSKYRRGLTEAFF
CDR3nt: TGTGCCAGCAGCAAATACCGCAGGGGGCTGACTGAAGCTTTCTTT

d_gene: .
j_gene: TRBJ2-7
v_gene: TRBV10-3
abundance: .
CDR3aa: CATGGLITYEQYF
CDR3nt: TGTGCCACAGGGGGACTAATAACCTACGAGCAGTACTTC

d_gene: TRBD2
j_gene: TRBJ2-7
v_gene: TRBV20-1
abundance: .
CDR3aa: CSAGRLAGPYEQYF
CDR3nt: TGCAGTGCTGGACGACTAGCGGGACCCTACGAGCAGTACTTC

d_gene: TRBD1
j_gene: TRBJ1-6
v_gene: TRBV6-5
abundance: many
CDR3aa: CASSPGQGASSPLHF
CDR3nt: TGTGCCAGCAGCCCTGGACAGGGGGCGAGTTCACCCCTCCACTTT

d_gene: .
j_gene: TRBJ2-1
v_gene: TRBV5-1
abundance: .
CDR3aa: CASSAGHSTGEQFF
CDR3nt: TGCGCCAGCAGCGCGGGACATTCGACGGGTGAGCAGTTCTTC

d_gene: .
j_gene: TRBJ2-3
v_gene: TRBV11-1
abundance: .
CDR3aa: CASNRDGQITQYF
CDR3nt: TGTGCCAGCAACAGGGACGGGCAGATAACGCAGTATTTT

d_gene: .
j_gene: TRBJ2-7
v_gene: TRBV28
abundance: many
CDR3aa: CASGGVRNEQYF
CDR3nt: TGTGCCAGCGGGGGAGTAAGGAACGAGCAGTACTTC

d_gene: TRBD2
j_gene: TRBJ2-5
v_gene: TRBV20-1
abundance: many
CDR3aa: CSARVTSGQETQYF
CDR3nt: TGCAGTGCTAGAGTAACTAGCGGCCAAGAGACCCAGTACTTC

d_gene: .
j_gene: TRBJ1-2
v_gene: TRBV12-5
abundance: many
CDR3aa: CASGTPAYGYTF
CDR3nt: TGTGCTAGTGGTACTCCAGCCTATGGCTACACCTTC

d_gene: TRBD1
j_gene: TRBJ2-1
v_gene: TRBV24-1
abundance: .
CDR3aa: CATSDPLTGGSSYNEQFF
CDR3nt: TGTGCCACCAGTGATCCCTTAACAGGGGGTAGCTCCTACAATGAGCAGTTCTTC

d_gene: .
j_gene: TRBJ2-6
v_gene: TRBV4-2
abundance: .
CDR3aa: CASSPGGALGRGANVLTF
CDR3nt: TGTGCCAGCAGCCCAGGTGGGGCCCTCGGTAGGGGGGCCAACGTCCTGACTTTC

d_gene: .
j_gene: TRBJ2-7
v_gene: TRBV21-1
abundance: .
CDR3aa: CASSNRGGEQYF
CDR3nt: TGTGCCAGCAGCAATAGAGGGGGGGAGCAGTACTTC

d_gene: TRBD2
j_gene: TRBJ2-5
v_gene: TRBV28
abundance: .
CDR3aa: CASTAGGKETQYF
CDR3nt: TGTGCCAGCACGGCGGGGGGAAAAGAGACCCAGTACTTC

d_gene: .
j_gene: TRBJ2-3
v_gene: TRBV25-1
abundance: .
CDR3aa: CASSAQSGTQYF
CDR3nt: TGTGCCAGCAGTGCCCAGTCCGGTACGCAGTATTTT

d_gene: .
j_gene: TRBJ1-1
v_gene: TRBV3-1
abundance: many
CDR3aa: CASSQNREEAFF
CDR3nt: TGTGCCAGCAGCCAAAACCGGGAGGAAGCTTTCTTT

d_gene: TRBD1
j_gene: TRBJ1-1
v_gene: TRBV5-1
abundance: few
CDR3aa: CASRPRAEGARTEAFF
CDR3nt: TGCGCCAGCAGACCTAGGGCGGAGGGGGCTAGGACTGAAGCTTTCTTT

d_gene: .
j_gene: TRBJ2-7
v_gene: TRBV12-3/TRBV12-4
abundance: many
CDR3aa: CASSLVYEQYF
CDR3nt: TGTGCCAGCAGCCTGGTCTACGAGCAGTACTTC

d_gene: TRBD1
j_gene: TRBJ2-3
v_gene: TRBV28
abundance: .
CDR3aa: CASRRPNYRGSTDTQYF
CDR3nt: TGTGCCAGCAGACGGCCGAATTACAGGGGTAGCACAGATACGCAGTATTTT

d_gene: TRBD1
j_gene: TRBJ2-7
v_gene: TRBV4-1
abundance: .
CDR3aa: CASSQRTTGIYEQYF
CDR3nt: TGCGCCAGCAGCCAAAGGACGACAGGGATCTACGAGCAGTACTTC

d_gene: .
j_gene: TRBJ1-4
v_gene: TRBV12-3/TRBV12-4
abundance: .
CDR3aa: CASTSGVFNEKLFF
CDR3nt: TGTGCCAGCACCTCAGGGGTCTTTAATGAAAAACTGTTTTTT

d_gene: .
j_gene: TRBJ2-6
v_gene: TRBV5-4
abundance: few
CDR3aa: CASSLDGISGANVLTF
CDR3nt: TGTGCCAGCAGCTTGGACGGTATATCTGGGGCCAACGTCCTGACTTTC

d_gene: TRBD1
j_gene: TRBJ2-2
v_gene: TRBV20-1
abundance: many
CDR3aa: CSATRQGVGTGELFF
CDR3nt: TGCAGTGCTACCCGACAGGGGGTGGGCACCGGGGAGCTGTTTTTT

d_gene: .
j_gene: TRBJ2-4
v_gene: TRBV9
abundance: few
CDR3aa: CASSAEGGREAKNIQYF
CDR3nt: TGTGCCAGCAGCGCAGAGGGAGGCAGAGAAGCCAAAAACATTCAGTACTTC

d_gene: .
j_gene: TRBJ2-7
v_gene: TRBV28
abundance: many
CDR3aa: CASSSGLRSSYEQYF
CDR3nt: TGTGCCAGCAGTTCAGGACTCCGGAGCTCCTACGAGCAGTACTTC

d_gene: TRBD2
j_gene: TRBJ2-3
v_gene: TRBV7-6
abundance: few
CDR3aa: CASSRTLAGGTDTQYF
CDR3nt: TGTGCCAGCAGCCGGACCTTAGCGGGAGGCACAGATACGCAGTATTTT

d_gene: .
j_gene: TRBJ2-3
v_gene: TRBV7-2
abundance: many
CDR3aa: CASSPVTDTQYF
CDR3nt: TGTGCCAGCAGCCCCGTCACAGATACGCAGTATTTT

d_gene: .
j_gene: TRBJ1-1
v_gene: TRBV12-3/TRBV12-4
abundance: .
CDR3aa: CASKVSGHTGTEAFF
CDR3nt: TGTGCCAGCAAGGTCTCGGGACACACGGGGACTGAAGCTTTCTTT

d_gene: .
j_gene: TRBJ1-5
v_gene: TRBV5-6
abundance: few
CDR3aa: CASSLWQGGNQPQHF
CDR3nt: TGTGCCAGCAGCTTGTGGCAGGGAGGGAATCAGCCCCAGCATTTT

d_gene: TRBD2
j_gene: TRBJ2-2
v_gene: TRBV20-1
abundance: many
CDR3aa: CSARAPNGAGEEAGELFF
CDR3nt: TGCAGTGCTAGAGCCCCTAATGGGGCGGGAGAGGAGGCCGGGGAGCTGTTTTTT

d_gene: TRBD2
j_gene: TRBJ2-3
v_gene: TRBV6-5
abundance: .
CDR3aa: CASRGRYSTDTQYF
CDR3nt: TGTGCCAGCCGCGGGAGGTACAGCACAGATACGCAGTATTTT

d_gene: .
j_gene: TRBJ1-1
v_gene: TRBV28
abundance: .
CDR3aa: CASSQRGKTEAFF
CDR3nt: TGTGCCAGCAGTCAAAGGGGAAAGACTGAAGCTTTCTTT

d_gene: TRBD2
j_gene: TRBJ2-1
v_gene: TRBV28
abundance: .
CDR3aa: CASSIIAGGPHYNEQFF
CDR3nt: TGTGCCAGCAGTATTATAGCGGGAGGGCCTCACTACAATGAGCAGTTCTTC

d_gene: .
j_gene: TRBJ2-3
v_gene: TRBV29-1
abundance: many
CDR3aa: CSVAPVGQATDTQYF
CDR3nt: TGCAGCGTTGCCCCTGTGGGCCAGGCAACAGATACGCAGTATTTT

d_gene: TRBD2
j_gene: TRBJ2-5
v_gene: TRBV5-1
abundance: many
CDR3aa: CASSFSGRQETQYF
CDR3nt: TGCGCCAGCAGCTTTAGCGGGAGGCAAGAGACCCAGTACTTC

d_gene: .
j_gene: TRBJ1-2
v_gene: TRBV11-2
abundance: few
CDR3aa: CASSLGRAEGYTF
CDR3nt: TGTGCCAGCAGCTTAGGTCGAGCGGAGGGCTACACCTTC

d_gene: .
j_gene: TRBJ2-7
v_gene: TRBV12-3/TRBV12-4
abundance: few
CDR3aa: CASSLSDSNYEQYF
CDR3nt: TGTGCCAGCAGTTTGTCCGATAGCAACTACGAGCAGTACTTC

d_gene: TRBD1
j_gene: TRBJ2-7
v_gene: TRBV24-1
abundance: few
CDR3aa: CATSPQGAKDEQYF
CDR3nt: TGTGCCACCAGCCCACAGGGGGCGAAGGACGAGCAGTACTTC

d_gene: .
j_gene: TRBJ2-7
v_gene: TRBV3-2
abundance: many
CDR3aa: CASSQVPTSGPEEGYEQYF
CDR3nt: TGTGCCAGCAGCCAAGTCCCGACTAGCGGGCCCGAGGAAGGCTACGAGCAGTACTTC

d_gene: .
j_gene: TRBJ2-1
v_gene: TRBV20-1
abundance: .
CDR3aa: CSVIVPGNEQFF
CDR3nt: TGCAGTGTTATAGTTCCCGGCAATGAGCAGTTCTTC

d_gene: .
j_gene: TRBJ2-3
v_gene: TRBV29-1
abundance: many
CDR3aa: CSAEGAQYF
CDR3nt: TGCAGCGCCGAAGGAGCGCAGTATTTT

d_gene: TRBD2
j_gene: TRBJ2-5
v_gene: TRBV27
abundance: few
CDR3aa: CASSSIAPSGVETQYF
CDR3nt: TGTGCCAGCAGTTCCATCGCCCCTAGCGGGGTCGAGACCCAGTACTTC

d_gene: TRBD1
j_gene: TRBJ1-2
v_gene: TRBV28
abundance: .
CDR3aa: CASSRTGDYGYTF
CDR3nt: TGTGCCAGCAGTCGGACAGGGGATTATGGCTACACCTTC

d_gene: .
j_gene: TRBJ2-1
v_gene: TRBV2
abundance: many
CDR3aa: CASSDGGYEQFF
CDR3nt: TGTGCCAGCAGTGATGGGGGGTATGAGCAGTTCTTC

d_gene: TRBD1
j_gene: TRBJ2-5
v_gene: TRBV29-1
abundance: .
CDR3aa: CSVRIAGTAQETQYF
CDR3nt: TGCAGCGTCAGAATTGCAGGGACAGCCCAAGAGACCCAGTACTTC

d_gene: TRBD2
j_gene: TRBJ2-7
v_gene: TRBV29-1
abundance: few
CDR3aa: CSVTTSGSDEQYF
CDR3nt: TGCAGCGTGACGACTAGCGGGAGCGACGAGCAGTACTTC

d_gene: .
j_gene: TRBJ2-6
v_gene: TRBV11-3
abundance: many
CDR3aa: CASSHSPGNVLTF
CDR3nt: TGTGCCAGCAGCCATAGTCCGGGCAACGTCCTGACTTTC

d_gene: .
j_gene: TRBJ1-1
v_gene: TRBV20-1
abundance: .
CDR3aa: CSATTGLGRTEAFF
CDR3nt: TGCAGTGCTACTACAGGGCTCGGGCGAACTGAAGCTTTCTTT

d_gene: .
j_gene: TRBJ2-3
v_gene: TRBV29-1
abundance: .
CDR3aa: CSVDWPSDTQYF
CDR3nt: TGCAGCGTTGACTGGCCGTCGGATACGCAGTATTTT

d_gene: TRBD1
j_gene: TRBJ2-7
v_gene: TRBV6-2/TRBV6-3
abundance: many
CDR3aa: CASSYSSRDSFSYEQYF
CDR3nt: TGTGCCAGCAGTTACTCTTCTCGGGACAGCTTCTCCTACGAGCAGTACTTC

d_gene: TRBD1
j_gene: TRBJ1-5
v_gene: TRBV6-1
abundance: few
CDR3aa: CASSALTGRSNQPQHF
CDR3nt: TGTGCCAGCAGTGCTCTGACAGGGAGAAGCAATCAGCCCCAGCATTTT

d_gene: .
j_gene: TRBJ2-7
v_gene: TRBV7-9
abundance: few
CDR3aa: CASSLAHGRLYSYEQYF
CDR3nt: TGTGCCAGCAGCTTAGCGCATGGTCGGCTGTATAGTTACGAGCAGTACTTC

d_gene: .
j_gene: TRBJ1-2
v_gene: TRBV14
abundance: .
CDR3aa: CASSSGRSSQAYGYTF
CDR3nt: TGTGCCAGCAGTTCCGGACGGTCTTCACAGGCCTATGGCTACACCTTC

d_gene: .
j_gene: TRBJ2-2
v_gene: TRBV28
abundance: .
CDR3aa: CASSPNSGSGELFF
CDR3nt: TGTGCCAGCAGTCCTAACTCAGGGTCCGGGGAGCTGTTTTTT

d_gene: .
j_gene: TRBJ2-3
v_gene: TRBV27
abundance: few
CDR3aa: CASSARWLTTDTQYF
CDR3nt: TGTGCCAGCAGTGCCCGCTGGTTGACCACAGATACGCAGTATTTT